Included here is one T cell receptor beta chain sequence, with context. Its antigen is still unknown. The data were taken from a study of T cell responses to AZD1222 COVID-19 vaccine. Study-level points and caveats: Along spike, vaccine-associated CD4 TCRs were found throughout, with dominance at 160-218 and 743-854. Only a handful of AZD1222 recipients were seropositive at baseline. The study found Spike-specific TCR breadth and depth rose after two AZD1222 doses. Donors were largely white British and mainly female; clonal diversity was possibly underestimated.

Trimming shortened V by 4 bases and J by 7 bases, and 14 bases separated the two germline ends. This CDR3 has 13 residues. Germline V gives CDR1 SGHNT, CDR2 YYREEE (reference sequence). TCRdb's copy holds only in-frame clones and misses some; the assay was immunoSEQ multiplex PCR. The table shows approximately 120,000 clones, with roughly 90% occurring only once. The rearrangement uses TRBV5-4 and TRBJ1-2; a possible D gene is TRBD1 (5 bases). The sequence derives from an adult in good health. Sequencing used peripheral blood, obtained on day 0 of MenACWY control vaccination. The DNA of the CDR3 is TGTGCCAGCAGCCCGGGGGGGTCGGGTGGCTACACCTTC. Protein product: CASSPGGSGGYTF. The full variable domain, in which reference TRBV5-4 and TRBJ1-2 provide the parts outside the CDR3, is ETGVTQSPTHLIKTRGQQVTLRCSSQSGHNTVSWYQQALGQGPQFIFQYYREEENGRGNFPPRFSGLQFPNYSSELNVNALELDDSALYLCASSPGGSGGYTFGSGTRLTVV.